This T cell receptor beta chain was identified during a study of control samples from healthy donors and cancer patients. Using immunoSEQ multiplex PCR, the repertoire was profiled, and TCRdb retains in-frame clones only, with some absent. There are about 65,000 clones in the sample; less than 95% occur only once, and around 1.3% lies in the top ten. Germline values: CDR1 SGHKS, CDR2 YYEKEE (reference sequence). This CDR3 spans 14 amino acids. Trimming took off 4 bases at V and 1 base at J, with 6 bases between the two ends. The chain links TRBV5-5 to TRBJ2-6, with D unresolved. This receptor was taken from a woman between 50 and 59 years old with colorectal cancer. The sequenced sample consisted of PBMCs. The CDR3 is CASSTNSGANVLTF. In nucleotides, the CDR3 is TGTGCCAGCAGCACCAATTCTGGGGCCAACGTCCTGACTTTC.